Listed here are 17 T cell receptor beta chains from one sample, sequenced in a study of T cell changes during pregnancy in multiple sclerosis. The assay was immunoSEQ multiplex PCR, and TCRdb's table has in-frame clones only and misses some. The table has 100,000 to 150,000 clones, approximately 93% seen once. The sample consisted of peripheral blood, taken before pregnancy. The receptors were gathered from a female donor with multiple sclerosis, enrolled in a pregnancy study.

The genes are TRBV5-6 and TRBJ2-2, with D possibly matching TRBD1 (7 bases). The CDR3 runs to 15 residues. In germline, CDR1 is SGHDT, CDR2 YYEEEE. V gave up 0 bases and J gave up 5 bases, with 11 bases separating them. The CDR3 region has the DNA TGTGCCAGCAGCTTGGGCCCAGGGGGGACCGGGGAGCTGTTTTTT. Translated: CASSLGPGGTGELFF. Based on the CDR3 plus reference TRBV5-6 and TRBJ2-2, the full variable domain is DAGVTQSPTHLIKTRGQQVTLRCSPKSGHDTVSWYQQALGQGPQFIFQYYEEEERQRGNFPDRFSGHQFPNYSSELNVNALLLGDSALYLCASSLGPGGTGELFFGEGSRLTVL.

V usage is TRBV11-2 and J usage is TRBJ1-5; a possible D gene is TRBD1 (6 bases). CDR3 length: 15 amino acids. V was cut by 1 base and J by 5 bases, with 12 bases left in between. Germline V gene data show CDR1 as SGHAT and CDR2 as FQNNGV. CDR3 loop: CASSLGGQGYQPQHF. The CDR3 DNA is TGTGCCAGCAGCTTAGGGGGGCAGGGTTATCAGCCCCAGCATTTT.

This clone was found once. The rearrangement uses TRBV5-6 and TRBJ1-2; D not certain. Trimming removed 0 bases from V and 1 base from J, with 10 bases in between. The CDR3 contains 15 residues. Germline assignment: CDR1 SGHDT and CDR2 YYEEEE. Here the CDR3 reads CASSLVEGNNYGYTF. The CDR3 DNA sequence: TGTGCCAGCAGCTTGGTAGAGGGCAATAACTATGGCTACACCTTC.

The V gene is TRBV5-1, the J gene TRBJ2-4; 7 bases map to TRBD2. Germline V gene sequence: CDR1 SGHRS, CDR2 YFSETQ. Losses at the gene ends were 0 bases for V and 0 bases for J; bases not matched to a gene: 6. The CDR3 has 17 amino acids. The CDR3 region is CASSLEPGLLAKNIQYF. The CDR3 DNA reads TGCGCCAGCAGCTTGGAACCGGGACTACTAGCCAAAAACATTCAGTACTTC.

V is TRBV19 and J is TRBJ1-2; 8 bases line up with TRBD1. The ends lost 5 bases at V and 4 bases at J; junction bases unmatched: 6. The CDR3 totals 14 residues. Germline V gives CDR1 LNHDA, CDR2 SQIVND (reference sequence). The CDR3 reads CASSSQGDLYGYTF. CDR3 in DNA: TGTGCCAGTAGTTCACAGGGGGACCTCTATGGCTACACCTTC.

The chain links TRBV4-1 to TRBJ2-4; tentatively, D is TRBD2 (5 bases). CDR1 is MGHRA and CDR2 is YSYEKL in the germline V gene. CDR3 length: 16 amino acids. V lost 0 bases and J 3 bases, leaving 12 bases between the germline ends. For the CDR3, the DNA is TGCGCCAGCAGCCAAGAATCTTTAAGCGGCAAAAACATTCAGTACTTC. It is translated as CASSQESLSGKNIQYF.

The chain has TRBV19 and TRBJ1-3, with no clear D. V was shortened by 8 bases and J by 0 bases, with 11 bases between the two germline ends. The CDR3 is 14 amino acids. Germline V gene data show CDR1 as LNHDA and CDR2 as SQIVND (reference sequence). The CDR3, as DNA: TGTGCCAGTGGTGGGTGGGCCTCTGGAAACACCATATATTTT. Translated: CASGGWASGNTIYF. Full variable domain (remainder filled in from reference TRBV19 and TRBJ1-3): DGGITQSPKYLFRKEGQNVTLSCEQNLNHDAMYWYRQDPGQGLRLIYYSQIVNDFQKGDIAEGYSVSREKKESFPLTVTSAQKNPTAFYLCASGGWASGNTIYFGEGSWLTVV.

The V gene is TRBV2, the J gene TRBJ2-1; D perhaps matches TRBD2 (5 bases). The germline V gene encodes CDR1 SNHLY and CDR2 FYNNEI. CDR3 length equals 13 residues. With 4 bases removed from V and 9 bases from J, the gap between germline ends came to 13 bases. Here the CDR3 reads CASSASSRFEQFF. Written as DNA, the CDR3 is TGTGCCAGCAGTGCTTCTAGCAGGTTTGAGCAGTTCTTC.

The chain has TRBV4-2 and TRBJ1-6, with D hard to call. The CDR3 contains 17 residues. Germline V CDR1 and CDR2: LGHNA, YNFKEQ. Trimming took off 1 base at V and 0 bases at J, with 10 bases between the two ends. The CDR3 loop reads CASSQGPRSSYNSPLHF. In DNA, the CDR3 is TGTGCCAGCAGCCAAGGACCTCGGAGCTCCTATAATTCACCCCTCCACTTT.

This clone was seen only once. This chain uses TRBV21-1 with TRBJ1-2; the table's D gene call, TRBD1, was not cross checked with the DNA. TRBV21-1 counts as a pseudogene. The CDR3 has 17 residues. CDR3 residues: CASSKQLDREPSRGYTF. The CDR3 coding sequence is TGTGCCAGCAGCAAACAACTTGACAGGGAACCTTCTCGAGGCTACACCTTC.

The chain recombines TRBV30 with TRBJ2-7; TRBD1 aligns across 9 bases. Germline CDR1 reads GTSNPN; CDR2 reads SVGIG (reference sequence). V gave up 5 bases and J gave up 2 bases; unmatched junction bases: 1. This CDR3 is built from 12 residues. The CDR3 DNA follows: TGTGCCTGGGGGACAGGGCCCTACGAGCAGTACTTC. Amino acids: CAWGTGPYEQYF.

The V gene is TRBV5-5, the J gene TRBJ2-1, with D perhaps TRBD2 (5 bases). Per germline, CDR1 SGHKS and CDR2 YYEKEE (reference sequence). This CDR3 region has 15 residues. The ends were cut back, 4 bases at V and 4 bases at J, with 15 bases in the middle. CDR3 sequence reads: CASSQILGIYNEQFF. CDR3 nucleotide sequence: TGTGCCAGCAGCCAAATACTCGGGATATACAATGAGCAGTTCTTC.

This clone was recorded a few times. The J gene is TRBJ2-2, the V gene TRBV5-1; TRBD2 matches 12 bases. The CDR3 runs 15 residues. Germline trimming cut 4 bases from V and 7 bases from J; bases unmatched to any gene: 5. Per germline, CDR1 SGHRS and CDR2 YFSETQ. CDR3 DNA: TGCGCCAGCAGCCTCCGACTAGCGGGAGACGGGGAGCTGTTTTTT. Protein product: CASSLRLAGDGELFF.

The rearrangement joins TRBV2 to TRBJ2-2; 8 bases are a match to TRBD2. V dropped 7 bases and J dropped 5; count of bases not matched to a gene: 3. The germline gives CDR1 SNHLY, CDR2 FYNNEI. This CDR3 comprises 13 residues. The CDR3 is CASKERETGELFF. As DNA, the CDR3 is TGTGCCAGCAAGGAGCGGGAGACCGGGGAGCTGTTTTTT.

The rearrangement joins TRBV28 to TRBJ2-7, with TRBD2 as a possible D gene (7 bases). The CDR3 is 15 amino acids. Germline-derived CDR1 and CDR2 are MDHEN and SYDVKM. Trimming stripped 5 bases from V and 1 base from J, with 15 bases between. CDR3 protein: CASSPRGGVSYEQYF. CDR3 in DNA: TGTGCCAGCAGTCCAAGAGGGGGGGTTTCCTACGAGCAGTACTTC.

The gene calls are TRBV7-9 and TRBJ2-7, with D possibly matching TRBD2 (5 bases). Trimming removed 1 base at V and 1 base at J, with 17 bases between. The germline V gene encodes CDR1 SEHNR and CDR2 FQNEAQ (reference sequence). The CDR3 spans 17 residues. The CDR3 loop reads CASSLVVAGQRSYEQYF. The CDR3 DNA is TGTGCCAGCAGCTTAGTTGTGGCGGGTCAAAGGTCCTACGAGCAGTACTTC.

CDR3 sequence (DNA): TGTGCCAGCAGCTTAGCTAGCGTGGGAGAGCAGTACTTC. Protein sequence: CASSLASVGEQYF. The chain recombines TRBV7-3 with TRBJ2-7, with D maybe TRBD2 (6 bases). CDR3 size: 13 residues. Per the germline V gene, CDR1 is SGHTA and CDR2 is FQGTGA. V was shortened by 2 bases and J by 7 bases, with 12 bases between the two germline ends. Filled out from reference TRBV7-3 and TRBJ2-7, the complete variable domain reads GAGVSQTPSNKVTEKGKYVELRCDPISGHTALYWYRQSLGQGPEFLIYFQGTGAADDSGLPNDRFFAVRPEGSVSTLKIQRTERGDSAVYLCASSLASVGEQYFGPGTRLTVT.